Shown below are 29 T cell receptor beta chains from a single sample sequenced in a study of memory CD4+ T cells and cytomegalovirus serostatus. Here immunoSEQ multiplex PCR was the method, and the copy in TCRdb shows in-frame clones only, minus some. The sample consists of around 50,000 clones, 78% of them appearing once. Single viable CD3+CD4+CD8-CD45RO+ cells were sorted as the memory CD4+ T cells. Sequencing used memory CD4+ T cells from blood. These receptors originate from an adult in good health and CMV-seronegative.

This clone was recorded only once. This specimen includes other DNA sequences encoding the same CDR3. DNA for the CDR3: TGCGCCAGCAGTTATCAAGAGACCCAGTACTTC. Translation gives CASSYQETQYF. This chain uses TRBV5-1 with TRBJ2-5; no reliable D call. This CDR3 region has 11 residues. CDR1 and CDR2 from the germline V gene are SGHRS and YFSETQ. The V gene lost 5 bases and the J gene lost 2 bases, with 4 bases spanning the gap.

This clone was seen just once. V gene TRBV7-9 combines with J gene TRBJ1-4; TRBD1 agrees at 8 bases. The junction had 7 bases not matched to a gene; V was cut back by 5 bases and J by 5 bases. The germline CDR1 and CDR2 sequences are SEHNR and FQNEAQ (reference sequence). The CDR3 sequence is 15 residues long. The CDR3 protein is CASSASGGWNEKLFF. In DNA, the CDR3 is TGTGCCAGCAGCGCCTCAGGGGGCTGGAATGAAAAACTGTTTTTT.

V gene TRBV5-8 combines with J gene TRBJ2-5, with D tentatively TRBD2 (7 bases). The CDR3 consists of 15 residues. Germline V CDR1 and CDR2: SGHTS, YDEGEE. Trimming shortened V by 2 bases and J by 5 bases, and 16 bases separated the two germline ends. CDR3 in DNA: TGTGCCAGCAGCTTCCTACAGGGAGGGGGGGAGACCCAGTACTTC. This gives the protein CASSFLQGGGETQYF.

The rearrangement links TRBV29-1 to TRBJ1-1; 8 bases fit TRBD1. The CDR3 sequence is 13 residues long. Germline CDR1 and CDR2: SQVTM and ANQGSEA. J gave up 9 bases and V 2 bases, and 8 bases lay outside the gene matches. For the CDR3, the DNA is TGCAGCGTTGAACAGGGCAGGGGGCAAAAAGCTTTCTTT. Its translation is CSVEQGRGQKAFF. The full variable domain, rest sourced from reference TRBV29-1 and TRBJ1-1, is SAVISQKPSRDICQRGTSLTIQCQVDSQVTMMFWYRQQPGQSLTLIATANQGSEATYESGFVIDKFPISRPNLTFSTLTVSNMSPEDSSIYLCSVEQGRGQKAFFGQGTRLTVV.

The genes are TRBV5-1 and TRBJ1-2, with 10 bases that match TRBD1. J was trimmed by 7 bases and V by 3 bases; bases with no gene match: 6. CDR1 and CDR2 (germline): SGHRS, YFSETQ. This CDR3 has 14 amino acids. CDR3 residues: CASSWDRGGSGYTF. The CDR3 DNA is TGCGCCAGCAGCTGGGACAGGGGTGGTTCTGGCTACACCTTC.

The gene calls are TRBV21-1 and TRBJ1-3. TRBV21-1 is designated a pseudogene. The CDR3 is 13 residues long. CDR3 coding DNA: TGTGCCAGCAGCAAAGAATCCGGAAACACCATATATTTT. This gives the protein CASSKESGNTIYF.

Here the CDR3 reads CASSQEAASGYTF. CDR3 coding DNA: TGCGCCAGCAGCCAAGAGGCGGCATCAGGCTACACCTTC. The V gene is TRBV4-1, the J gene TRBJ1-2; no definite D call. CDR3 length: 13 residues. Germline CDR1 reads MGHRA; CDR2 reads YSYEKL. The V gene lost 0 bases and the J gene lost 8 bases, with 10 bases spanning the gap.

V and J are TRBV6-5 and TRBJ2-5; 7 bases match TRBD1. The germline V gene has CDR1 MNHEY and CDR2 SVGAGI. This CDR3 spans 11 amino acids. In DNA form, the CDR3 reads TGTCCCAAGGGGGCCGAGGAGACCCAGTACTTC. This translates into CPKGAEETQYF.

The chain combines TRBV6-5 with TRBJ1-5; D might be TRBD1 (5 bases). Deletions cut 5 bases from V and 6 bases from J, with 14 bases between. This CDR3 comprises 14 residues. Germline assignment: CDR1 MNHEY and CDR2 SVGAGI. The CDR3 nucleotides read TGTGCCAGCAGTGGCAGGGTAGTCAGTCAGCCCCAGCATTTT. It encodes CASSGRVVSQPQHF.

V gene TRBV4-1 combines with J gene TRBJ1-3; unclear D gene. The V gene's germline CDR1 is MGHRA and CDR2 YSYEKL. This CDR3 comprises 15 residues. Trimming left V 1 base short and J 0 bases short, with 7 bases between. The CDR3 coding sequence is TGCGCCAGCAGCCAAGTATCAAACTCTGGAAACACCATATATTTT. This sequence encodes CASSQVSNSGNTIYF.

This rearrangement joins TRBV10-1 to TRBJ1-5; the D gene is possibly TRBD1 (5 bases). Germline-derived CDR1 and CDR2 are WNHNN and SYGVQD (reference sequence). CDR3 size: 16 residues. Trimming took 0 bases from V and 3 from J, leaving 12 bases between them. CDR3 region: CASSESQRGLNQPQHF. The CDR3 nucleotides are TGCGCCAGCAGTGAGTCGCAAAGGGGCCTCAATCAGCCCCAGCATTTT.

The CDR3 nucleotides are TGTGCCAGCAGTTCCGGAGTCGTGCGGGAGCAGTACTTC. This translates into CASSSGVVREQYF. This chain joins TRBV28 and TRBJ2-7; D not resolved. Per the germline V gene, CDR1 is MDHEN and CDR2 is SYDVKM. The V gene lost 4 bases and the J gene lost 7 bases, with 14 bases spanning the gap. The CDR3 contains 13 residues.

The V and J genes are TRBV7-6 and TRBJ2-1; 14 bases fit TRBD2. Germline V CDR1 and CDR2: SGHVS, FNYEAQ. With 1 base clipped from V and 9 bases from J, the junction kept 5 bases outside the gene matches. CDR3 length: 16 amino acids. CDR3 protein: CASSLGSGTSGGEQFF. CDR3 coding DNA: TGTGCCAGCAGCTTAGGATCTGGGACTAGCGGGGGTGAGCAGTTCTTC. The variable domain in full, completed from reference TRBV7-6 and TRBJ2-1, reads GAGVSQSPRYKVTKRGQDVALRCDPISGHVSLYWYRQALGQGPEFLTYFNYEAQQDKSGLPNDRFSAERPEGSISTLTIQRTEQRDSAMYRCASSLGSGTSGGEQFFGPGTRLTVL.

This clone was observed once. This chain uses TRBV28 with TRBJ1-1, with D possibly TRBD1 on 6 matching bases. V was cut by 3 bases and J by 5 bases, with 13 bases left in between. The CDR3 spans 14 residues. Germline assignment: CDR1 MDHEN and CDR2 SYDVKM. This CDR3 reads CASSLGGAGTEAFF. DNA of the CDR3: TGTGCCAGCAGTTTGGGGGGGGCTGGAACTGAAGCTTTCTTT.

V usage is TRBV29-1 and J usage is TRBJ2-7; D ambiguous. The germline CDR1 and CDR2 sequences are SQVTM and ANQGSEA. Trimming pared 4 bases from V and 4 bases from J, leaving 11 bases between. The CDR3 spans 12 residues. The CDR3 is CSVVEGTYEQYF. The CDR3, as DNA: TGCAGCGTTGTGGAAGGCACGTACGAGCAGTACTTC.

This clone occurred a few times. The rearrangement uses TRBV7-8 and TRBJ1-1; D may be TRBD1 (6 bases). This CDR3 region has 16 residues. Deletions cut 4 bases from V and 1 base from J, with 16 bases between. The V gene's germline CDR1 is SGHVS and CDR2 FQNEAQ. The CDR3 protein is CASSSLGGGSNTEAFF. The CDR3 region has the DNA TGTGCCAGCAGCTCCCTGGGGGGCGGGTCGAACACTGAAGCTTTCTTT.

This chain uses TRBV7-2 with TRBJ2-2, with 13 nucleotides matching TRBD2. In germline, CDR1 is SGHTA, CDR2 FQGNSA. Losses at the gene ends were 5 bases for V and 5 bases for J; bases not matched to a gene: 2. The CDR3 has 15 residues. CDR3 protein: CASSQGLAGTGELFF. CDR3 DNA sequence: TGTGCCAGCAGCCAGGGACTAGCGGGGACCGGGGAGCTGTTTTTT.

The V and J genes are TRBV7-9 and TRBJ2-4; D might be TRBD2 (5 bases). Per the germline V gene, CDR1 is SEHNR and CDR2 is FQNEAQ (reference sequence). Between the trimmed V and J ends, which lost 2 bases and 1 base, there was a span of 15 bases. The CDR3 is made up of 17 amino acids. The CDR3 DNA is TGTGCCAGCAGCTTATCCCGGGGAAACTCTGCCAAAAACATTCAGTACTTC. It codes for CASSLSRGNSAKNIQYF.

There are a few counts of this clone. The chain combines TRBV30 with TRBJ1-6; D is uncertain. V was trimmed by 5 bases and J by 7 bases, leaving 12 bases between them. CDR3 length: 13 residues. CDR1 and CDR2 from the germline V gene are GTSNPN and SVGIG (reference sequence). CDR3 sequence: CAWRRLGNSPLHF. CDR3 DNA sequence: TGTGCCTGGCGCCGGTTGGGGAATTCACCCCTCCACTTT.

This chain uses TRBV7-3 with TRBJ2-7, with 7 nucleotides matching TRBD1. The CDR3 spans 13 residues. V lost 2 bases to trimming and J lost 6 bases; unmatched junction nucleotides: 4. CDR1 is SGHTA and CDR2 is FQGTGA in the germline V gene. As DNA, the CDR3 is TGTGCCAGCAGCTTAGACAGGGCTGGCGAGCAGTACTTC. Protein sequence: CASSLDRAGEQYF. Full variable domain (outside the CDR3, taken from reference TRBV7-3 and TRBJ2-7): GAGVSQTPSNKVTEKGKYVELRCDPISGHTALYWYRQSLGQGPEFLIYFQGTGAADDSGLPNDRFFAVRPEGSVSTLKIQRTERGDSAVYLCASSLDRAGEQYFGPGTRLTVT.

The V call is TRBV28, the J call TRBJ2-5; D perhaps matches TRBD2 (7 bases). Trimming shortened V by 5 bases and J by 7 bases, and 26 bases separated the two germline ends. The germline CDR1 and CDR2 sequences are MDHEN and SYDVKM. This CDR3 spans 17 amino acids. CDR3 nucleotides: TGTGCCAGCAGTCCTGCGGCACAGGGACTAAAGAGTAGGACCCAGTACTTC. Its protein product is CASSPAAQGLKSRTQYF.

This sequence joins TRBV2 and TRBJ2-2; the D gene is possibly TRBD2 (5 bases). V was clipped by 2 bases and J by 3 bases, with 10 bases between them. The germline V gene has CDR1 SNHLY and CDR2 FYNNEI. This CDR3 contains 15 residues. CDR3 amino acids: CASSEIPADTGELFF. In DNA, the CDR3 is TGTGCCAGCAGTGAAATTCCAGCGGACACCGGGGAGCTGTTTTTT.

This chain uses TRBV6-6 with TRBJ1-5, with 7 bases aligning to TRBD1. CDR3 length equals 13 residues. With V trimmed by 6 bases and J by 5 bases, 4 bases remained unmatched. Germline CDR1 is MNHNY and CDR2 is SVGAGI (reference sequence). In nucleotides, the CDR3 is TGTGCCAGCAGAGGGGGCGTCGATCAGCCCCAGCATTTT. It specifies CASRGGVDQPQHF.

This clone was observed a handful of times. Other DNA sequences in this specimen translate into the identical CDR3. The rearrangement links TRBV5-1 to TRBJ1-1, with D uncertain. Trimming took off 1 base at V and 1 base at J, with 8 bases between the two ends. The CDR3 has 14 amino acids. Germline CDR1 SGHRS, CDR2 YFSETQ. CDR3: CASSLTQRNTEAFF. CDR3 sequence (DNA): TGCGCCAGCAGCTTGACCCAGAGGAACACTGAAGCTTTCTTT.

There are a few counts of this clone. The rearrangement uses TRBV4-2 and TRBJ1-1, with no clear D. V lost 0 bases and J 3 bases, leaving 5 bases between the germline ends. The germline CDR1 and CDR2 sequences are LGHNA and YNFKEQ. The CDR3 loop spans 13 amino acids. For the CDR3, the DNA is TGTGCCAGCAGCCAAGATTCGGACACTGAAGCTTTCTTT. It specifies CASSQDSDTEAFF.

This clone was observed a single time. The rearrangement joins TRBV30 to TRBJ1-5, with 7 positions matching TRBD1. Germline assignment: CDR1 GTSNPN and CDR2 SVGIG (reference sequence). The junction had 5 bases not matched to a gene; V was cut back by 2 bases and J by 4 bases. The CDR3 totals 14 residues. As DNA, the CDR3 is TGTGCCTGGAGTATTGGGACAGATAATCAGCCCCAGCATTTT. This translates into CAWSIGTDNQPQHF.

The chain is built from TRBV11-2 and TRBJ2-7; perhaps TRBD1 as D (6 bases). The V gene lost 5 bases and the J gene lost 2 bases, with 25 bases spanning the gap. CDR3 length: 18 residues. Per germline, CDR1 SGHAT and CDR2 FQNNGV. CDR3 DNA sequence: TGTGCCAGCAGCCCCCTCAATCGCCGTGAAGGACAGACCTACGAGCAGTACTTC. Protein product: CASSPLNRREGQTYEQYF. Complete variable domain (other parts from reference TRBV11-2 and TRBJ2-7): EAGVAQSPRYKIIEKRQSVAFWCNPISGHATLYWYQQILGQGPKLLIQFQNNGVVDDSQLPKDRFSAERLKGVDSTLKIQPAKLEDSAVYLCASSPLNRREGQTYEQYFGPGTRLTVT.

CDR3 DNA sequence: TGTGCCAGCAGTTCCACAGGGGCCCCGTTTCCCCAGCATTTT. This encodes CASSSTGAPFPQHF. The chain couples TRBV28 to TRBJ1-5, with 7 bases aligning to TRBD1. The ends lost 4 bases at V and 10 bases at J; junction bases unmatched: 10. Germline lookup yields CDR1 MDHEN and CDR2 SYDVKM. This CDR3 has 14 residues. The full variable domain, its missing parts supplied by reference TRBV28 and TRBJ1-5, is DVKVTQSSRYLVKRTGEKVFLECVQDMDHENMFWYRQDPGLGLRLIYFSYDVKMKEKGDIPEGYSVSREKKERFSLILESASTNQTSMYLCASSSTGAPFPQHFGDGTRLSIL.

This clone was counted between two and nine times. CDR3 amino acids: CASRGQALFQHF. Written as DNA, the CDR3 is TGTGCCAGCCGGGGACAGGCCCTTTTCCAGCATTTT. The rearrangement links TRBV2 to TRBJ1-5, with 8 bases that match TRBD1. CDR1 SNHLY and CDR2 FYNNEI come from the germline V gene. V shed 8 bases, J shed 12 bases, and the junction held 9 bases outside the gene matches. The length of the CDR3 is 12 residues.